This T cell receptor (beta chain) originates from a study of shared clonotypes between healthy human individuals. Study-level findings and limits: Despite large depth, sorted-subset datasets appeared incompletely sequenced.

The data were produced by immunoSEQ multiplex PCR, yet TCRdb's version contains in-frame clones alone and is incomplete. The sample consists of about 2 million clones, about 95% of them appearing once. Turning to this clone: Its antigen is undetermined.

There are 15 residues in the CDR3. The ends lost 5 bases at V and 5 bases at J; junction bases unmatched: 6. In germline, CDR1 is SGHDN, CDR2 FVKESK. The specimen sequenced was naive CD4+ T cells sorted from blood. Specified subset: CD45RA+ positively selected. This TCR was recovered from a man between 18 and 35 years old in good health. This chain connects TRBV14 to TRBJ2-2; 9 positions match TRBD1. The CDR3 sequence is CASSSQGAGTGELFF. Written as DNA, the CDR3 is TGTGCCAGCAGCTCACAGGGGGCGGGGACCGGGGAGCTGTTTTTT.